This T cell receptor beta chain emerged from a study of identifying expanded T cells in peripheral blood. Overall study results and limits: Differentially abundant clones: about 1.1 between replicates, about 17 at approximately two weeks, around 20 at four.

The repertoire was sequenced with immunoSEQ multiplex PCR; TCRdb's copy has only in-frame clones and lacks some. Here the sample spans 100,000 to 110,000 clones, around 90% being singletons. About this clone: Its specificity is unknown.

Germline assignment: CDR1 SGHRS and CDR2 YFSETQ. The CDR3 runs to 15 residues. The V gene end was trimmed by 4 bases and the J gene end by 3 bases; junction bases not matched to a gene: 7. This receptor was taken from a person aged 18 to 70 in good health. The chain carries TRBV5-1 and TRBJ2-7; 10 positions match TRBD2. The sequenced sample was blood. The CDR3 loop reads CASSPDSGGVYEQYF. The CDR3 DNA reads TGCGCCAGCAGCCCGGACAGCGGGGGGGTCTACGAGCAGTACTTC.